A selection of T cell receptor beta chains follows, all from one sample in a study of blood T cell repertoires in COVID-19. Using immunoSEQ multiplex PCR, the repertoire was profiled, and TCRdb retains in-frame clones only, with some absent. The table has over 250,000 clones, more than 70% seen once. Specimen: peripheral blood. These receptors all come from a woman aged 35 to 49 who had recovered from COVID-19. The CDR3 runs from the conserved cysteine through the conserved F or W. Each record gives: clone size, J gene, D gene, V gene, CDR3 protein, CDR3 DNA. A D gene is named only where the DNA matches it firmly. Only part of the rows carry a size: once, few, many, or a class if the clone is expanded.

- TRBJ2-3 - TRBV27 CASSLSGQAAYTQYF TGTGCCAGCAGTTTATCGGGGCAGGCTGCTTATACGCAGTATTTT
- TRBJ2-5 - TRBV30 CAWRNDPGGETQYF TGTGCCTGGAGAAACGACCCAGGGGGGGAGACCCAGTACTTC
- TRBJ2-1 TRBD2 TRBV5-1 CASSLGSGSSNEQFF TGCGCCAGCAGCTTGGGTAGCGGGAGCTCCAATGAGCAGTTCTTC
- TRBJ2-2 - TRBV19 CASSMLRGQGGTGELFF TGTGCCAGTAGTATGTTGAGAGGGCAGGGAGGAACCGGGGAGCTGTTTTTT
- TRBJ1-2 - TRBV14 CASSPGGLHTF TGTGCCAGCAGCCCCGGGGGGCTCCACACCTTC
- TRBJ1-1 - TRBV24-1 CATSVTGGTEAFF TGTGCCACCAGTGTGACAGGAGGAACTGAAGCTTTCTTT
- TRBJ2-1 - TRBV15 CATSRDRTAAVF TGTGCCACCAGCAGAGACCGGACAGCCGCGGTCTTC
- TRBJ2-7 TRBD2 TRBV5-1 CASSFGLAGYEQYF TGCGCCAGCAGCTTCGGGCTAGCGGGGTACGAGCAGTACTTC
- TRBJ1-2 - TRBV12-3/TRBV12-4 CASTLVEDGYTF TGTGCCAGCACCCTCGTAGAGGATGGCTACACCTTC
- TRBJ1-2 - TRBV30 CALPSYPGGYGYTF TGTGCCTTACCCTCCTACCCGGGTGGCTATGGCTACACCTTC
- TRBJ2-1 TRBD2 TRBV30 CAWSETSGWGREQFF TGTGCCTGGAGCGAGACTAGCGGGTGGGGCAGGGAGCAGTTCTTC
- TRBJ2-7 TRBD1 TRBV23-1 CASSQSDRGHYEQYF TGCGCCAGCAGTCAATCCGACAGGGGGCACTACGAGCAGTACTTC
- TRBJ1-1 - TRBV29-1 CSVAFSGNRQVGPEAFF TGCAGCGTTGCGTTCAGTGGGAATAGGCAGGTGGGGCCTGAAGCTTTCTTT
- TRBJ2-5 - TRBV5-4 CASSLTGVGTQYF TGTGCCAGCAGCTTGACCGGAGTGGGGACCCAGTACTTC
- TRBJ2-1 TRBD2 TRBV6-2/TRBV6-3 CASRPAGGRNEQFF TGTGCCAGCAGGCCTGCGGGAGGAAGGAATGAGCAGTTCTTC
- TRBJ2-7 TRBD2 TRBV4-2 CASNSLAGVGEQYF TGTGCCAGCAACTCACTAGCGGGAGTGGGGGAGCAGTACTTC
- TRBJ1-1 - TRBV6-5 CASSYMGARTEAFF TGTGCCAGCAGTTACATGGGGGCCCGGACTGAAGCTTTCTTT
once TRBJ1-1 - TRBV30 CAWSTRGDTEAFF TGTGCCTGGAGTACTCGGGGGGACACTGAAGCTTTCTTT
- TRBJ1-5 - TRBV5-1 CASSLSGISNQPQHF TGCGCCAGCAGCTTGTCAGGGATTAGCAATCAGCCCCAGCATTTT
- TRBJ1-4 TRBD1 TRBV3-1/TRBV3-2 CASSQGQGAFAVFF TGTGCCAGCAGCCAAGGGCAGGGGGCCTTCGCGGTGTTTTTT
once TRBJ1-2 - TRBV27 CASSGANYGYTF TGTGCCAGCAGCGGGGCTAACTATGGCTACACCTTC
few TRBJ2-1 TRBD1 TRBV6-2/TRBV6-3 CASSPRGLGEQFF TGTGCCAGCAGCCCGAGGGGGCTTGGTGAGCAGTTCTTC
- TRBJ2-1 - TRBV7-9 CASSEGLGRGDEQFF TGTGCCAGCAGCGAGGGACTGGGCAGAGGCGATGAGCAGTTCTTC
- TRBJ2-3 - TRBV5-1 CASSLGRGHTDTQYF TGCGCCAGCAGCTTGGGCAGGGGCCACACAGATACGCAGTATTTT
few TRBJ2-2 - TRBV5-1 CASSLPPGVPTGELFF TGCGCCAGCAGCCTACCACCCGGGGTACCCACCGGGGAGCTGTTTTTT
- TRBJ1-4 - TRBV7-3 CASSLGVGGGEKLFF TGTGCCAGCAGCTTAGGGGTCGGGGGTGGTGAAAAACTGTTTTTT
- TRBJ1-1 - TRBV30 CAWSRFPEAFF TGTGCCTGGAGTCGGTTCCCTGAAGCTTTCTTT
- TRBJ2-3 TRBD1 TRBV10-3 CAISDRAGTGTDTQYF TGTGCCATCAGTGACAGAGCCGGGACAGGGACAGATACGCAGTATTTT
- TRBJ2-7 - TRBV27 CASSPRTVSYEQYF TGTGCCAGCAGTCCCCGGACAGTCTCCTACGAGCAGTACTTC
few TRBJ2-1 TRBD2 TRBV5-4 CASSLGTSGRVGDEQFF TGTGCCAGCAGCTTGGGGACTAGCGGGAGGGTTGGGGATGAGCAGTTCTTC
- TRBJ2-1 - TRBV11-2 CASSTGADSYNEQFF TGTGCCAGCAGCACCGGAGCGGACTCCTACAATGAGCAGTTCTTC
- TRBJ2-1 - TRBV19 CASTGRERPYNEQFF TGTGCCAGTACTGGACGGGAGCGGCCCTACAATGAGCAGTTCTTC
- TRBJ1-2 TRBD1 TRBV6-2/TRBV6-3 CASSRTGTGPLYGYTF TGTGCCAGCAGCAGAACCGGGACAGGACCCTTGTATGGCTACACCTTC
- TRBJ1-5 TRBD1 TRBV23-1 CARRKKTPGQGCDQPQHF TGCGCCAGAAGAAAGAAAACTCCGGGACAGGGATGCGATCAGCCCCAGCATTTT
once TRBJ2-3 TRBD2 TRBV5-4 CASSLVAGGTDTQYF TGTGCCAGCAGCTTGGTCGCGGGAGGCACAGATACGCAGTATTTT
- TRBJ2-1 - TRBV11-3 CASSSGWPWSYNEQFF TGTGCCAGCAGCTCGGGTTGGCCGTGGAGTTACAATGAGCAGTTCTTC
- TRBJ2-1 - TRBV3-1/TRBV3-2 CASTDNEQFF TGTGCCAGCACCGACAATGAGCAGTTCTTC
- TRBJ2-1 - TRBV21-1 CASSPRGALVGSGQFF TGTGCCAGCAGCCCCCGGGGGGCCCTAGTGGGGAGCGGGCAGTTCTTC
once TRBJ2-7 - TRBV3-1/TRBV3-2 CASSQTGEQYF TGTGCCAGCAGCCAGACGGGGGAGCAGTACTTC
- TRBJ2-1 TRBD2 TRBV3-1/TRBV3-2 CASSPGGASGRVEQFF TGTGCCAGCAGCCCCGGGGGGGCTAGCGGGAGGGTTGAGCAGTTCTTC
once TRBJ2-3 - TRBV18 CASSPTVWDTQYF TGTGCCAGCTCACCTACGGTTTGGGATACGCAGTATTTT
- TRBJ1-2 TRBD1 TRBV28 CASSNRGLGGYTF TGTGCCAGCAGCAACAGGGGGCTGGGCGGCTACACCTTC
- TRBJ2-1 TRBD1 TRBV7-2 CASSTPDRGMIYNEQFF TGTGCCAGCAGCACCCCGGACAGGGGAATGATCTACAATGAGCAGTTCTTC
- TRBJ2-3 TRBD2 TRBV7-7 CASSLGSSGSPGSDTQYF TGTGCTAGCAGCTTAGGGTCTAGCGGGAGCCCCGGGTCAGATACGCAGTATTTT
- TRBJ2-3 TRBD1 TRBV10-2 CASRERDRVFADTQYF TGCGCCAGCAGGGAACGGGACAGGGTCTTTGCAGATACGCAGTATTTT
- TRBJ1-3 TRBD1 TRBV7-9 CASSPDRGNTIYF TGTGCCAGCAGCCCGGACAGGGGAAACACCATATATTTT
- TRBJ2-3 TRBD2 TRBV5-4 CASSFLTSGTHTDTQYF TGTGCCAGCAGCTTCTTGACTAGCGGGACCCACACAGATACGCAGTATTTT
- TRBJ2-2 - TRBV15 CATSRGGQGGTGELFF TGTGCCACCAGCAGAGGAGGGCAGGGAGGCACCGGGGAGCTGTTTTTT
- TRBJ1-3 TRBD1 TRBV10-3 CATGQGVQLYF TGTGCCACGGGACAGGGGGTGCAGTTATATTTT
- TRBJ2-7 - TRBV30 CAWSASGYEQYF TGTGCCTGGAGTGCCTCGGGGTACGAGCAGTACTTC
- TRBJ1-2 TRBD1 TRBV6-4 CASRATGGEGGYTF TGTGCCAGCAGAGCCACAGGGGGGGAAGGTGGCTACACCTTC
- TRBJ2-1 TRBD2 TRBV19 CASSMASGRGEQFF TGTGCCAGTAGTATGGCTAGCGGGAGGGGTGAGCAGTTCTTC
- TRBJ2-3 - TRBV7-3 CASSLGGSFTDTQYF TGTGCCAGCAGCTTAGGAGGCAGCTTTACAGATACGCAGTATTTT
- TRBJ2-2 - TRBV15 CATSTHRGSRGGELFF TGTGCCACCAGCACCCATCGGGGTAGCCGGGGCGGGGAGCTGTTTTTT
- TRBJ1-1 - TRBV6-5 CASTYRSDSEAFF TGTGCCAGCACCTACCGGTCGGACAGTGAAGCTTTCTTT
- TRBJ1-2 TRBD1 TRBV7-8 CASSQTGTGWAGYTF TGTGCCAGCAGCCAGACCGGGACAGGGTGGGCTGGCTACACCTTC
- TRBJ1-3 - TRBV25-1 CASSPTGGSGNTIYF TGTGCCAGCTCTCCTACCGGGGGTTCTGGAAACACCATATATTTT
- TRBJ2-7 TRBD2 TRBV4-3 CASSQGPGGTGRGSYEQYF TGCGCCAGCAGCCAAGGGCCGGGGGGGACTGGGCGGGGAAGCTACGAGCAGTACTTC
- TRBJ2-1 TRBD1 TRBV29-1 CSAEGADFYNEQFF TGCAGCGCCGAGGGGGCAGACTTCTACAATGAGCAGTTCTTC